In its sample, the clone carrying this TCR beta chain was seen many times. MiXCR, run by TCRdb on the RT-PCR reads, gives a single entry per CDR3 protein. The data contain 550,000 to 750,000 distinct CDR3 sequences, 12% to 15% of them seen just once; the ten biggest clones take up 3.6%. Germline V gene lookup returns CDR1 DFQATT and CDR2 SNEGSKA (reference sequence). The CDR3 is 13 residues long. Trimming stripped 5 bases from V and 0 bases from J, with 7 bases between. This TCR derives from a female donor in good health, serving as a healthy control. The sample was memory CD4+ T cells from blood. The rearrangement links TRBV20-1 to TRBJ1-4; D gene unclear. The CDR3 coding sequence is TGCAGTGCTGTATTAGCAACTAATGAAAAACTGTTTTTT. Translating it yields CSAVLATNEKLFF.